Listed below are T cell receptor beta chains from one sample, sequenced in a study of high-grade serous ovarian cancer treatment subgroups. Sequencing used immunoSEQ multiplex PCR; TCRdb keeps in-frame clones, though not all of them. The table records some 4,500 clones, around 77% of them present only once. The sequenced sample consisted of tumor tissue. Every receptor here comes from a human donor with high-grade serous ovarian cancer. The CDR3 runs from the conserved cysteine through the conserved F or W. A D gene is named only where the DNA matches it firmly. Some rows have no size entry. The others give once, few or many, or a class for an expanded clone.

TRBD2 TRBJ2-1 NA TRBV5-4 TGTGCCAGCAGGTTTAGCGGGGCCGGGGGCAATGAGCAGTTCTTC CASRFSGAGGNEQFF
NA TRBJ2-1 NA TRBV6-5 TGTGCCAGCAAAGTTGGAAATGAGCAGTTCTTC CASKVGNEQFF
TRBD2 TRBJ2-3 once TRBV4-2 TGTGCCAGCAGCCAAAGTACTGGCGGGAGTGGGACAGATACGCAGTATTTT CASSQSTGGSGTDTQYF
TRBD1 TRBJ1-5 once TRBV2 TGTGCCAGCAGTACCATGGTAGAGGGGACAGGGGGGATAGGCCAGCATTTT CASSTMVEGTGGIGQHF
TRBD1 TRBJ1-2 once TRBV11-1 TGTGCCAGCAGCCCACGGGGGACAGGGAATTATGGCTACACCTTC CASSPRGTGNYGYTF
TRBD1 TRBJ1-4 NA TRBV6-5 TGTGCCAGCAGTTCCAGGACAGGGGCAACTAATGAAAAACTGTTTTTT CASSSRTGATNEKLFF
TRBD2 TRBJ2-5 NA TRBV9 TGTGCCAGCAGCACCCGACTAGCGGGGGGAGAACTGTACTTC CASSTRLAGGELYF
TRBD1 TRBJ1-5 NA TRBV27 TGTGCCAGCAGTTGGGACAGGGATCAGCCCCAGCATTTT CASSWDRDQPQHF
NA TRBJ1-2 few TRBV2 TGTGCCAGCCATAGAGGGGCCCATCCCTATGGCTACACCTTC CASHRGAHPYGYTF
TRBD1 TRBJ2-6 NA TRBV7-7 TGTGCTAGCAGCTTATCCCCCCCCGGGACAGGGGGGTTTTCTGGGGCCAACGTCCTGACTTTC CASSLSPPGTGGFSGANVLTF
NA TRBJ2-2 NA TRBV7-2 TGTGCCAGCAGCTTAAGACAGGCCGGGACCGGGGAGCTGTTTTTT CASSLRQAGTGELFF
TRBD2 TRBJ2-3 once TRBV7-3 TGTGCCAGCAGCTCTAGCGGGAGCGCAGATACGCAGTATTTT CASSSSGSADTQYF
NA TRBJ1-1 few TRBV5-1 TGCGCCAGCAGGGGAGAGAGGATGAACACTGAAGCTTTCTTT CASRGERMNTEAFF
NA TRBJ1-2 NA TRBV25-1 TGTGCCAGCAGTGAACCAGGGACTAACTATGGCTACACCTTC CASSEPGTNYGYTF
NA TRBJ1-5 NA TRBV18 TGTGCCAGCTCACCCAACAGGGCTCCTCAGCCCCAGCATTTT CASSPNRAPQPQHF
NA TRBJ1-4 few TRBV20-1 TGCAGTGCTGGGAGAGAAAAACTGTTTTTT CSAGREKLFF
NA TRBJ2-7 NA TRBV5-3 TGTGCCAGCAGCTTGTCCCACCATAGCACCTACGAGCAGTACTTC CASSLSHHSTYEQYF
TRBD2 TRBJ2-5 once TRBV5-1 TGCGCCAGTAACCTACTAGCGGCCCAAGAGACCCAGTACTTC CASNLLAAQETQYF
TRBD1 TRBJ2-7 once TRBV15 TGTGCCACCAGCTACCCGGGACAGGGTTATAACGAGCAGTACTTC CATSYPGQGYNEQYF
NA TRBJ2-7 NA TRBV6-5 TGTGCCGTTTCGTCCGGGCCCTGGGGCGAGCAGTACTTC CAVSSGPWGEQYF
NA TRBJ2-7 once TRBV7-3 TGTGCCAGCAGCCCCCCGTCCCCCGAGCAGTACTTC CASSPPSPEQYF
TRBD2 TRBJ2-7 NA TRBV27 TGTGCCAGCAGTTTAATCTCTAGCGGCACCTACGAGCAGTACTTC CASSLISSGTYEQYF
NA TRBJ2-7 NA TRBV7-2 TGTGCCAGCAGCTTGTCCCACCATAGCACCTACGAGCAGTACTTC CASSLSHHSTYEQYF
NA TRBJ2-1 NA TRBV30 TGTGCCTGGAGTGCCTCGAATGAGCAGTTCTTC CAWSASNEQFF
TRBD2 TRBJ2-1 NA TRBV27 TGTGCCAGCAGAAATCCGGGACTAGCAGGGAATGAGCAGTTCTTC CASRNPGLAGNEQFF
TRBD1 TRBJ1-1 NA TRBV5-4 TGTGCCAGCAGCTTGGCCCCAGGGGGCGGAAACACTGAAGCTTTCTTT CASSLAPGGGNTEAFF
NA TRBJ1-1 NA TRBV4-1 TGCGCCAGCAGCCAAGATGAGGAGAACACTGAAGCTTTCTTT CASSQDEENTEAFF
NA TRBJ1-5 NA TRBV30 TGTGCCTGGAGTGCAGGGACTAGCAATCAGCCCCAGCATTTT CAWSAGTSNQPQHF
NA TRBJ2-7 NA TRBV5-4 TGTGCCAGCAGCTTGACAGGGGGGGGACTCAGCTCCTACGAGCAGTACTTC CASSLTGGGLSSYEQYF
NA TRBJ2-7 NA TRBV7-9 TGTGCCAGCAGCCTGTCAGGTGTCTACGAGCAGTACTTC CASSLSGVYEQYF
TRBD1 TRBJ2-3 once TRBV6-5 TGTGCCGGACAGGGGGCAAAAAGCACAGATACGCAGTATTTT CAGQGAKSTDTQYF
NA TRBJ2-7 few TRBV10-2 TGCGCCAGCAGTCGACTAGCCTACGAGCAGTACTTC CASSRLAYEQYF
TRBD1 TRBJ1-2 few TRBV29-1 TGCAGCGTTGACGACAGGGCTGGAGGCTATGGCTACACCTTC CSVDDRAGGYGYTF
NA TRBJ1-2 NA TRBV29-1 TGCAGCGTTCCGCCCCCGGCCGGGGGGCGCGGTGGCTACACCTTC CSVPPPAGGRGGYTF
TRBD2 TRBJ2-2 once TRBV4-1 TGCGCCAGCAGCCAAGATGCGGGGGTCCGGTACCACACCGGGGAGCTGTTTTTT CASSQDAGVRYHTGELFF
NA TRBJ1-1 once TRBV18 TGTGCCAGCTTAAAGGGGGAGAACATGAACACTGAAGCTTTCTTT CASLKGENMNTEAFF
NA TRBJ2-3 once TRBV9 TGTGCCAGCAGCGTGTGGGGGGCGGACGCAGATACGCAGTATTTT CASSVWGADADTQYF
NA TRBJ2-6 NA TRBV4-3 TGCGCCAGCAGCCAAGAGATGAGGCCCGGGGCCAACGTCCTGACTTTC CASSQEMRPGANVLTF
TRBD2 TRBJ2-1 NA TRBV28 TGTGCCAGCAGAGCCAAGACCGGGACTAGCGGGTTTGAGCAGTTCTTC CASRAKTGTSGFEQFF
NA TRBJ2-7 few TRBV28 TGTGCCAGCAGATCGAGACTAGTATCCTACGAGCAGTACTTC CASRSRLVSYEQYF
TRBD1 TRBJ1-2 NA TRBV5-6 TGTGCCAGCAGCTCCCCCGGGACAGGAGATGGCTACACCTTC CASSSPGTGDGYTF
TRBD2 TRBJ2-7 few TRBV7-3 TGTGCCAGCAGCCCCGGGACTAGCGGGGGGATGGGATCCTACGAGCAGTACTTC CASSPGTSGGMGSYEQYF
TRBD2 TRBJ2-1 NA TRBV5-1 TGCGCCAGCAGCTTAGTCGACGGGGGGGCCTATGAGCAGTTCTTC CASSLVDGGAYEQFF
TRBD1 TRBJ2-7 NA TRBV6-6 TGTGCCATCACCGGGACAGGGGGTAGCGAGCAGTACTTC CAITGTGGSEQYF
NA TRBJ2-7 NA TRBV28 TGTGCCAGCGGAGATCCCTACGAGCAGTACTTC CASGDPYEQYF
TRBD1 TRBJ1-5 NA TRBV7-2 TGTGCCAGCAGCACAGGGGGCGATCCGAGCAATCAGCCCCAGCATTTT CASSTGGDPSNQPQHF
NA TRBJ1-1 NA TRBV29-1 TGCAGCGTTGGTGGTAGGGGAGGCGCTGAAGCTTTCTTT CSVGGRGGAEAFF
NA TRBJ2-7 NA TRBV19 TGTGCCAGTGGACACAGTGATGGGCAGTACTTC CASGHSDGQYF
NA TRBJ1-4 NA TRBV29-1 TGCAGCGTTCAGCGTTCGTCTAATGAAAAACTGTTTTTT CSVQRSSNEKLFF
NA TRBJ1-5 NA TRBV7-2 TGTGCCAGCAGCGACCGCTGGGCCCAGCATTTT CASSDRWAQHF
NA TRBJ1-1 NA TRBV7-8 TGTGCCAGCAGTCAGCCCGGGACTAATGAGGACACTGAAGCTTTCTTT CASSQPGTNEDTEAFF
NA TRBJ2-2 NA TRBV6-5 TGTGCCAGCAGGGGGAGTGCCGGCACCGGGGAGCTGTTTTTT CASRGSAGTGELFF
NA TRBJ1-1 NA TRBV7-8 TGTGCCAGCAGCTTAGACGGGGGCAGGGACACTGAAGCTTTCTTT CASSLDGGRDTEAFF